What follows are 15 T cell receptor beta chains derived from one specimen sequenced in a study of identical twins. TCRdb ran MiXCR on the 5' RACE reads and lists one entry per CDR3 protein. The sample shows about 450,000 distinct CDR3 sequences, approximately 17% of them seen only once. The sequenced sample consisted of naive T cells sorted from blood. Receptor source: a man aged 45-65 years in good health.

Many counts were recorded for this clonotype. The chain recombines TRBV29-1 with TRBJ2-3, with D uncertain. V lost 7 bases, J lost 6 bases, and 8 bases lay in between. CDR1 and CDR2 (germline): SQVTM, ANQGSEA. The CDR3 contains 10 residues. CDR3 loop: CSASLDTQYF. The CDR3 DNA sequence: TGCAGCGCCAGTTTGGATACGCAGTATTTT.

This sequence joins TRBV6-1 and TRBJ2-5; 7 positions agree with TRBD1. V was pared by 6 bases and J by 2 bases, with 6 bases of the junction left unmatched. The CDR3 consists of 14 residues. Germline CDR1 is MNHNS and CDR2 is SASEGT. The CDR3 DNA follows: TGTGCCAGCAGACAGGGGAATGTGCAAGAGACCCAGTACTTC. Residues: CASRQGNVQETQYF.

This clonotype occurred many times. The gene calls are TRBV6-2 or TRBV6-3 and TRBJ1-2, with D maybe TRBD1 (5 bases). Germline lookup yields CDR1 MNHEY and CDR2 SVGEGT. This CDR3 is built from 13 residues. Trimming pared 4 bases from V and 4 bases from J, leaving 10 bases between. CDR3 region: CASSWGGFYGYTF. In nucleotides, the CDR3 is TGTGCCAGCAGTTGGGGCGGCTTCTATGGCTACACCTTC.

This clonotype has ten or more counts. This chain uses TRBV11-2 with TRBJ1-5; possible D gene TRBD1, 6 bases. Trimming took 5 bases from V and 5 from J, leaving 19 bases between them. Per germline, CDR1 SGHAT and CDR2 FQNNGV. This CDR3 has 16 amino acids. The CDR3 loop is CASSRGPGDSHQPQHF. Here the CDR3 DNA reads TGTGCCAGCAGCCGGGGGCCAGGGGATAGTCATCAGCCCCAGCATTTT.

The table lists this clonotype with many counts. The V gene is TRBV9, the J gene TRBJ1-2; D unresolved. The CDR3 covers 11 residues. V was pared by 3 bases and J by 6 bases, with 6 bases between. The germline gives CDR1 SGDLS, CDR2 YYNGEE. CDR3 sequence: CASSAEDGYTF. The CDR3 region has the DNA TGTGCCAGCAGCGCGGAGGATGGCTACACCTTC.

V is TRBV25-1 and J is TRBJ2-6, with TRBD2 as a possible D gene (6 bases). Trimming pared 2 bases from V and 1 base from J, leaving 12 bases between. The CDR3 contains 17 residues. CDR1 is MGHDK, CDR2 SYGVNS, per germline. The CDR3 here is CASSELVSGSGANVLTF. The CDR3 DNA follows: TGTGCCAGCAGTGAACTAGTTAGCGGTTCTGGGGCCAACGTCCTGACTTTC.

J is TRBJ2-2 and V is TRBV6-1; 12 nucleotides line up with TRBD1. The V gene end was trimmed by 5 bases and the J gene end by 4 bases; junction bases not matched to a gene: 8. This CDR3 region has 17 residues. Germline V gene data show CDR1 as MNHNS and CDR2 as SASEGT. CDR3 nucleotides: TGTGCCAGCAGTAAAGAGGGGACAGGGGGCGGCACCGGGGAGCTGTTTTTT. Its protein product is CASSKEGTGGGTGELFF.

There are many counts of this clonotype. CDR3 nucleotides: TGTGCCAGCAGCCGCAGGGGGCTCGGGTACACTGAAGCTTTCTTT. Translated: CASSRRGLGYTEAFF. The chain uses TRBV3-1 and TRBJ1-1; 8 bases map to TRBD1. The CDR3 contains 15 residues. After removal of 4 bases from V and 3 bases from J, the junction contained 7 bases not matched to a gene. The V gene's germline CDR1 is LGHDT and CDR2 YNNKEL (reference sequence).

The gene calls are TRBV3-1 and TRBJ2-7; TRBD1 matches 9 bases. Trimming took 1 base from V and 5 from J; bases not matched to a gene: 9. This CDR3 has 16 residues. Germline V CDR1 and CDR2: LGHDT, YNNKEL (reference sequence). The CDR3 nucleotides are TGTGCCAGCAGCCAAGGCCCCGGGACAGGGTCCCACGAGCAGTACTTC. Translated: CASSQGPGTGSHEQYF.

The sample holds a few counts of this clonotype. The chain employs TRBV20-1 and TRBJ1-6; D is ambiguous. Germline V gene data show CDR1 as DFQATT and CDR2 as SNEGSKA (reference sequence). There are 13 residues in the CDR3. The CDR3 is CGVTHSYNSPLHF. Here the CDR3 DNA reads TGCGGAGTGACCCACAGCTATAATTCACCCCTCCACTTT.

This clonotype has at least ten counts. The chain has TRBV28 and TRBJ2-7, with unresolved D. Trimming pared 5 bases from V and 5 bases from J, leaving 19 bases between. The CDR3 contains 15 residues. In germline, CDR1 is MDHEN, CDR2 SYDVKM. CDR3 nucleotide sequence: TGTGCCAGCAGTCCCCTCCGGGCAGGACCCCACGAGCAGTACTTC. Its protein is CASSPLRAGPHEQYF.

The CDR3, as DNA: TGTGCCAGCATTATGGAAGGGAGAGGCGAAAAACTGTTTTTT. It codes for CASIMEGRGEKLFF. The chain combines TRBV2 with TRBJ1-4; D remains ambiguous. V lost 7 bases, J lost 8 bases, and 17 bases lay in between. The CDR3 loop spans 14 amino acids. Germline V gene lookup returns CDR1 SNHLY and CDR2 FYNNEI.

This clonotype occurred a few times. This rearrangement joins TRBV10-3 to TRBJ1-3; 8 bases map to TRBD1. CDR1 is ENHRY and CDR2 is SYGVKD in the germline V gene. After removal of 6 bases from V and 4 bases from J, the junction contained 5 bases not matched to a gene. The CDR3 totals 14 residues. In DNA form, the CDR3 reads TGTGCCATCAGCCCCGACAGGGGAGGAAACACCATATATTTT. The encoded protein is CAISPDRGGNTIYF.

In regard to this clonotype: One end of the junction fails to match germline, which may point to a read error. The gene calls are TRBV20-1 and TRBJ2-7; possible D gene TRBD2, 6 bases. This CDR3 region has 15 residues. Germline V gene lookup returns CDR1 DFQATT and CDR2 SNEGSKA (reference sequence). The CDR3 is CSAAPDWAGSSEQYF. CDR3 nucleotide sequence: TGCAGTGCTGCCCCGGATTGGGCGGGATCCTCCGAGCAGTACTTC.

The V gene is TRBV4-2, the J gene TRBJ2-3; the match to TRBD2 covers 15 bases. Germline V gene data show CDR1 as LGHNA and CDR2 as YNFKEQ. The CDR3 is 17 amino acids. J was trimmed by 7 bases and V by 4 bases; bases with no gene match: 9. CDR3 in amino acids: CASSPGGLAGGLNTQYF. The CDR3 nucleotides read TGTGCCAGCAGCCCCGGAGGACTAGCGGGGGGGCTAAATACGCAGTATTTT.